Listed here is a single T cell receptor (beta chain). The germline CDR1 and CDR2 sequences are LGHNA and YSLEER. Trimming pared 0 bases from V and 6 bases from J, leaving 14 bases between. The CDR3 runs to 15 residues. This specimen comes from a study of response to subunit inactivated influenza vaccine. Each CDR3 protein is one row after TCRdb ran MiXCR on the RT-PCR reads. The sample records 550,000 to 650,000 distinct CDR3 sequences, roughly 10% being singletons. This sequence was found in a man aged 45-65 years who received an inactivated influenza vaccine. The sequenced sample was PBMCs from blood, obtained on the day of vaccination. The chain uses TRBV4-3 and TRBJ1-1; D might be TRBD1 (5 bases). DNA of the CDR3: TGCGCCAGCAGCCAAGATTTACAGGATCGTGCTGAAGCTTTCTTT. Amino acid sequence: CASSQDLQDRAEAFF.